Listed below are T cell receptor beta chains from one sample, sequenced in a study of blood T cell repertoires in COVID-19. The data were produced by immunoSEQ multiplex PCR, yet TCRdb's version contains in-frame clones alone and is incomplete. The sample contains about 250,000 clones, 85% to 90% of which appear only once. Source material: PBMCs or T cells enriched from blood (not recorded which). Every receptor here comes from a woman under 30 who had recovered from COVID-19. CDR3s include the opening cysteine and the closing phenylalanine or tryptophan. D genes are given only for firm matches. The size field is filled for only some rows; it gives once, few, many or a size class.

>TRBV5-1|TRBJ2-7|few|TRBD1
CASSLDRVGEQYF
TGCGCCAGCAGCCTGGACAGGGTGGGAGAGCAGTACTTC
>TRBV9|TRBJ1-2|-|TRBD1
CASSPGTAYGYTF
TGTGCCAGCAGCCCAGGGACAGCCTATGGCTACACCTTC
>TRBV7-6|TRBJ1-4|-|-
CASSLGPGLGEKLFF
TGTGCCAGCAGCTTAGGGCCAGGACTGGGTGAAAAACTGTTTTTT
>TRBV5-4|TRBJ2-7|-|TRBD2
CASSWGLGASYEQYF
TGTGCCAGCAGCTGGGGACTAGGGGCTTCCTACGAGCAGTACTTC
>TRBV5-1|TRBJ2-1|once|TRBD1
CASSIQGYNEQFF
TGCGCCAGCAGCATACAGGGGTACAATGAGCAGTTCTTC
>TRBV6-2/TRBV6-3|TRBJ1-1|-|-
CASSYPSQGTGEAFF
TGTGCCAGCAGTTACCCCTCTCAGGGAACGGGTGAAGCTTTCTTT
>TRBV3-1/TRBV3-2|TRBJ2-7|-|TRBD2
CASSQGLADYEQYF
TGTGCCAGCAGCCAAGGACTAGCGGACTACGAGCAGTACTTC
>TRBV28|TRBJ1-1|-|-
CASRIRTGVNTEAFF
TGTGCCAGCAGAATCAGAACGGGGGTTAACACTGAAGCTTTCTTT
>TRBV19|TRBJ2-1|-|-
CASSLDMTYNEQFF
TGTGCCAGTAGTTTGGACATGACCTACAATGAGCAGTTCTTC
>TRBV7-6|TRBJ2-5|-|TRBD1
CASSGGKTGVETQYF
TGTGCCAGCAGCGGGGGGAAGACAGGGGTGGAGACCCAGTACTTC
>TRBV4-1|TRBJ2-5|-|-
CATRDTSLGTQYF
TGCGCCACCAGGGACACATCCTTAGGGACCCAGTACTTC
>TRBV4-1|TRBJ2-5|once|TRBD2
CASTLAGGPRETQYF
TGCGCCAGCACCCTAGCGGGGGGGCCCAGAGAGACCCAGTACTTC
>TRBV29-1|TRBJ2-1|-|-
CSVPGPGYEQFF
TGCAGCGTCCCAGGGCCCGGGTATGAGCAGTTCTTC
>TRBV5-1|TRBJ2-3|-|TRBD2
CASGSGTTRTDTQYF
TGCGCCAGCGGTTCCGGGACTACTCGCACAGATACGCAGTATTTT
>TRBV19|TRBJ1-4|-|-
CASSTLSGTVKSTNEKLFF
TGTGCCAGTAGTACCCTCTCTGGTACAGTGAAGTCAACTAATGAAAAACTGTTTTTT
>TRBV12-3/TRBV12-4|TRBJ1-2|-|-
CASSLDRVLGYTF
TGTGCCAGCAGTTTAGACAGGGTACTTGGCTACACCTTC
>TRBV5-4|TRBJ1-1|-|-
CASSLVSRVEEAFF
TGTGCCAGCAGCTTGGTCTCCCGGGTGGAGGAAGCTTTCTTT
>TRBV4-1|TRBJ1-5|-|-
CASSREAGRERPQHF
TGCGCCAGCAGCCGAGAGGCCGGGCGGGAAAGGCCCCAGCATTTT
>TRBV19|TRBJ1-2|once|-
CASSPRGRVNGYTF
TGTGCCAGTAGTCCCAGGGGACGAGTCAATGGCTACACCTTC
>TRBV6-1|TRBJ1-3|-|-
CASSEQPSQGWPNTIYF
TGTGCCAGCAGTGAACAGCCCTCACAGGGTTGGCCGAACACCATATATTTT
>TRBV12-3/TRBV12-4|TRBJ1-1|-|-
CASRRDPREAFF
TGTGCCAGCAGGCGGGACCCGCGGGAAGCTTTCTTT
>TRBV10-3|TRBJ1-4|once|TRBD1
CAISDPRQGGDEKLFF
TGTGCCATCAGTGATCCGAGACAGGGTGGTGATGAAAAACTGTTTTTT
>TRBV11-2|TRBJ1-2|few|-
CASSQNGGLGYTF
TGTGCCAGCAGCCAAAACGGGGGATTAGGCTACACCTTC
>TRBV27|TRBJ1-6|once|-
CASSLPPGNSPLHF
TGTGCCAGCAGTCTCCCCCCCGGGAATTCACCCCTCCACTTT
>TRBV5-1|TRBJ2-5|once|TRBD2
CASRIAGGPPETQYF
TGCGCCAGCCGAATAGCGGGGGGGCCTCCAGAGACCCAGTACTTC
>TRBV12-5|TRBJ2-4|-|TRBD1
CASGPGTGRENIQYF
TGTGCTAGTGGACCAGGGACAGGGCGCGAAAACATTCAGTACTTC
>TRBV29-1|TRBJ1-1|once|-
CSVDSGEGTEAFF
TGCAGCGTTGATTCGGGGGAAGGCACTGAAGCTTTCTTT
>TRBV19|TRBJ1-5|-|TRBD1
CASARQGANMRVQPQHF
TGTGCCAGTGCCCGACAGGGGGCAAATATGAGGGTTCAGCCCCAGCATTTT
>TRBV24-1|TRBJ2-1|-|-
CATSDTAGDSYNEQFF
TGTGCCACCAGTGATACTGCAGGGGACTCCTACAATGAGCAGTTCTTC
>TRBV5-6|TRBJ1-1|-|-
CASSLWRDGPEAFF
TGTGCCAGCAGCTTGTGGAGGGACGGCCCTGAAGCTTTCTTT
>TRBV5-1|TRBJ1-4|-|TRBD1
CASSGQGNEKLFF
TGCGCCAGCAGTGGACAGGGAAATGAAAAACTGTTTTTT
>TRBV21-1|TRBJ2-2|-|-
CASNIGAQLTGELFF
TGTGCCAGCAATATAGGAGCACAACTCACCGGGGAGCTGTTTTTT
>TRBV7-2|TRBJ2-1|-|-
CASSSEDRQFFF
TGTGCCAGCAGTTCGGAAGACAGGCAGTTCTTCTTC
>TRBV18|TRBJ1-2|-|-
CASSPPSGAYGYTF
TGTGCCAGCTCACCACCGAGCGGTGCCTATGGCTACACCTTC
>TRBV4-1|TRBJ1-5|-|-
CASSQVDAGGNQPQHF
TGCGCCAGCAGCCAGGTCGATGCAGGGGGCAATCAGCCCCAGCATTTT
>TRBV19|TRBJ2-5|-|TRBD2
CASGLAGVETQYF
TGTGCCAGTGGGCTAGCGGGGGTAGAGACCCAGTACTTC
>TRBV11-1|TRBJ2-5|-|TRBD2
CASSFNSGGAGETQYF
TGTGCCAGCAGCTTTAATAGCGGGGGGGCTGGGGAGACCCAGTACTTC
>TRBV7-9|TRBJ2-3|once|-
CASSPQRVTDTQYF
TGTGCCAGCAGCCCACAGAGGGTTACAGATACGCAGTATTTT
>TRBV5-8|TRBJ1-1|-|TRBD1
CASALTGGSGTEAFF
TGTGCCAGCGCCCTTACAGGGGGCTCGGGAACTGAAGCTTTCTTT
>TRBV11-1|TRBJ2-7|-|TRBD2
CASSSQTSGLSYEQYF
TGTGCCAGCAGCTCCCAGACTAGCGGGCTGTCCTACGAGCAGTACTTC
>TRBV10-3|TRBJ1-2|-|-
CAISESSVKESYGYTF
TGTGCCATCAGTGAGTCGTCGGTCAAGGAGAGCTATGGCTACACCTTC
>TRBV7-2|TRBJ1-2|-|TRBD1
CASSFIQGDGYTF
TGTGCCAGCAGCTTTATACAGGGGGATGGCTACACCTTC
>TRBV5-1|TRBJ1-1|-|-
CASRADGAEAFF
TGCGCCAGCAGAGCTGACGGGGCTGAAGCTTTCTTT
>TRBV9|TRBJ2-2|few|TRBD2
CASSVASGGAGELFF
TGTGCCAGCAGCGTAGCTAGCGGGGGGGCCGGGGAGCTGTTTTTT
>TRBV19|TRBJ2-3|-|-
CASSGTWSTDTQYF
TGTGCCAGTAGCGGGACATGGTCGACAGATACGCAGTATTTT
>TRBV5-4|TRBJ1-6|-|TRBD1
CASSSRTGDSTLHF
TGTGCCAGCAGCTCTCGGACAGGGGACAGTACCCTCCACTTT